This T cell receptor beta chain came from a study of T cell repertoires in cytomegalovirus infection. Study background: Used in the study were CMV epitopes, some recently identified and HLA-C-restricted, others well-studied and HLA-B-restricted. Public TCR beta signatures marked donors with CMV infection and the matching HLA. Study-wide points: There were carriers of CMV plus the relevant HLA, and cumulative public TCR beta family frequency identified them. The ex vivo response showed dominance by HLA-C-restricted CMV-specific TCR beta clonotypes.

MiXCR, applied by TCRdb to the reads, yields one record per CDR3 protein. The sample carries about 770,000 distinct CDR3 sequences, just under 30% recorded once. The CDR3 is made up of 16 amino acids. With V trimmed by 5 bases and J by 6 bases, 9 bases remained unmatched. The germline CDR1 and CDR2 sequences are SGHNT and YENEEA. This clonotype was recorded a few times. The antigen is undetermined. The sequence derives from a human donor in good health (CMV status not recorded). Some clones in this sample may be carry-over from other donors' samples. The sequencing used cultured CD8+ T cells from PBMCs, collected from culture after CMV antigen stimulation. The chain uses TRBV11-3 and TRBJ2-1; 11 nucleotides agree with TRBD2. The CDR3 DNA follows: TGTGCCAGCAGCAGCGATAGCGGGGGGGCGGGCAATGAGCAGTTCTTC. Translation: CASSSDSGGAGNEQFF.